This record covers a single T cell receptor (beta chain). Its antigen is undetermined. These data come from a study of shared clonotypes between healthy human individuals. The wider study: CD4 naive and CD4 memory each took three plates per donor, while CD8 naive took two and CD8 memory one.

Samples underwent the assay at deep level. Only in-frame clones appear in the TCRdb table, and some are missing; sequencing was by immunoSEQ multiplex PCR. This table holds some 1 million clones, about 75% found once. Study-wide points: Generally, naive subsets came out with larger estimated richness than memory subsets.

Germline CDR1 SGHTA, CDR2 FQGTGA. The V gene end was trimmed by 0 bases and the J gene end by 9 bases; junction bases not matched to a gene: 2. The CDR3 runs 14 residues. The source of this sequence is a man younger than 35 in good health. The sequencing sample was made of memory CD4+ T cells sorted from blood. Subset described: CD45RA-negative fraction. V is TRBV7-3 and J is TRBJ2-1, with 10 bases identical to TRBD2. The chain's CDR3 is CASSLTSGGSEQFF. Written as DNA, the CDR3 is TGTGCCAGCAGCTTAACTAGCGGGGGGAGTGAGCAGTTCTTC.